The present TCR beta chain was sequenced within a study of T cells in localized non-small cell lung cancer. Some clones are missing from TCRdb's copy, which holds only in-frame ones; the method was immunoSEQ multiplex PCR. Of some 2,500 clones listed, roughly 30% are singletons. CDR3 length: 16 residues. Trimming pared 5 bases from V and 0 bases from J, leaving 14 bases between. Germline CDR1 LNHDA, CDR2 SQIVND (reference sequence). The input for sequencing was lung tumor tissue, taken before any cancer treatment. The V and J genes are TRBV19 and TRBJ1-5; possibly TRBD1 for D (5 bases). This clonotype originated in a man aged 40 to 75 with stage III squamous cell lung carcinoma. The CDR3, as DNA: TGTGCCAGTAGTCCTCGACAGAGCTATAGCAATCAGCCCCAGCATTTT. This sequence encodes CASSPRQSYSNQPQHF.